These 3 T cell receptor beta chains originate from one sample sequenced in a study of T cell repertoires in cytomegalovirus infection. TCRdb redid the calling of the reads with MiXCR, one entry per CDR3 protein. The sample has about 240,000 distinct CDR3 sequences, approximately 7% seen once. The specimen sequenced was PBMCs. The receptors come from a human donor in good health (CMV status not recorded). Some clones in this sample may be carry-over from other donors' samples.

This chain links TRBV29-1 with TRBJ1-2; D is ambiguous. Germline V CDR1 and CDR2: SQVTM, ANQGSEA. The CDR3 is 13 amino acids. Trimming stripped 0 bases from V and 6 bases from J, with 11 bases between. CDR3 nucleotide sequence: TGCAGCGTTGAAGAGGTCCGCGAGAATGGCTACACCTTC. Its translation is CSVEEVRENGYTF.

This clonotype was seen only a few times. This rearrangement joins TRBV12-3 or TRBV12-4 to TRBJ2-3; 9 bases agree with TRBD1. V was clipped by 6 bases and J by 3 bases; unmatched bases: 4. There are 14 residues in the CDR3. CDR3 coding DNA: TGTGCCAGCAGGACCGGGACAGGGACAGATACGCAGTATTTT. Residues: CASRTGTGTDTQYF.

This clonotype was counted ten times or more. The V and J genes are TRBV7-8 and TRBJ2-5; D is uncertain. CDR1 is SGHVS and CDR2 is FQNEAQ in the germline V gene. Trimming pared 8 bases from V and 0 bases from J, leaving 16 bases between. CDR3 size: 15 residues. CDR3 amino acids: CASLPEQANQETQYF. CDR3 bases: TGTGCCAGCCTCCCCGAGCAGGCGAACCAAGAGACCCAGTACTTC.